The T cell receptor (beta chain) under discussion was sequenced for a study of shared clonotypes between healthy human individuals. Authors' methods: Filtering differed since immunoSEQ provided only junctions, with no quality scores. Method: immunoSEQ multiplex PCR; TCRdb's copy keeps in-frame clones and lacks some. V and J calls and clone size follow that table, whereas D and trimming were derived from the DNA. The repertoire holds 450,000 to 700,000 clones, with nearly 97% as singletons. CDR1 SEHNR and CDR2 FQNEAQ come from the germline V gene (reference sequence). The V gene end was trimmed by 3 bases and the J gene end by 2 bases; junction bases not matched to a gene: 7. CDR3 length equals 15 residues. Only CD45RO-negative cells positively selected for CCR7 counted as naive CD8 cells, so terminally differentiated effector memory CD45RA+ cells were excluded.

The sequence was obtained from a woman aged 25 to 39 in good health. The sample was naive CD8+ T cells sorted from blood. The chain employs TRBV7-9 and TRBJ2-7, with 7 bases that match TRBD2. The CDR3 DNA is TGTGCCAGCAGCTTTGTCGCTAGCGGAGCCTACGAGCAGTACTTC. Translating gives CASSFVASGAYEQYF.